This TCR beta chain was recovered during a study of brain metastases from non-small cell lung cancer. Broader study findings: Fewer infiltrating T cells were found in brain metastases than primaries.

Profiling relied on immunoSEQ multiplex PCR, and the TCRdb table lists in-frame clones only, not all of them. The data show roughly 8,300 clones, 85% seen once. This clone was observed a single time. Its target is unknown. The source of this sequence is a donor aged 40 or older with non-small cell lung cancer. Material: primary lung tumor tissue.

This CDR3 is CASSDPDRVGDTQYF. The CDR3 DNA reads TGCGCCAGCAGTGACCCGGACAGGGTGGGAGATACGCAGTATTTT. V and J are TRBV10-1 and TRBJ2-3; 8 bases are a match to TRBD1. Germline CDR1 and CDR2: WNHNN and SYGVQD (reference sequence). The ends lost 3 bases at V and 5 bases at J; junction bases unmatched: 7. The CDR3 is 15 amino acids.